Below, 13 T cell receptor beta chains from the same sample are listed, as sequenced in a study of CD8+ T cells in alopecia areata. In each case, RNA was isolated and then reverse transcribed into cDNA as the sequencing template. Here immunoSEQ multiplex PCR was the method, and the copy in TCRdb shows in-frame clones only, minus some. The sample shows more than 85,000 clones, 35% to 50% of them seen only once. The sample consisted of CD4+ T cells sorted from blood. These TCRs come from a human donor with alopecia areata.

V and J are TRBV5-1 and TRBJ2-2, with 8 bases fitting TRBD1. J gave up 7 bases and V 4 bases, and 9 bases lay outside the gene matches. The CDR3 totals 15 residues. The germline CDR1 and CDR2 sequences are SGHRS and YFSETQ. Written as DNA, the CDR3 is TGCGCCAGCAGCCCCCAGGGGGCCCTCAGCGGGGAGCTGTTTTTT. As protein: CASSPQGALSGELFF.

There are a few counts of this clone. V gene TRBV29-1 combines with J gene TRBJ1-2; 12 positions match TRBD1. Trimming at V came to 3 bases and at J to 5 bases, leaving 13 bases not matched to a gene. The CDR3 is 17 residues long. Germline assignment: CDR1 SQVTM and CDR2 ANQGSEA. CDR3 loop: CSVDRWGQGAAPYGYTF. For the CDR3, the DNA is TGCAGCGTTGACCGTTGGGGACAGGGGGCGGCCCCGTATGGCTACACCTTC.

This clone was counted between two and nine times. The rearrangement uses TRBV29-1 and TRBJ1-3; D gene uncertain. The germline V gene has CDR1 SQVTM and CDR2 ANQGSEA. The CDR3 contains 12 residues. Trimming took off 6 bases at V and 2 bases at J, with 8 bases between the two ends. The CDR3 DNA is TGCAGCGTGACATTCCCTGGAAACACCATATATTTT. As protein: CSVTFPGNTIYF.

The J gene is TRBJ2-7, the V gene TRBV7-3; 8 nucleotides agree with TRBD1. CDR1 and CDR2 (germline): SGHTA, FQGTGA. Germline trimming cut 3 bases from V and 5 bases from J; bases unmatched to any gene: 3. The CDR3 totals 13 residues. CDR3 residues: CASSLTGDNEQYF. The DNA for the CDR3 is TGTGCCAGCAGCTTGACAGGGGACAACGAGCAGTACTTC. The variable domain in full, with the rest retrieved from reference TRBV7-3 and TRBJ2-7, is GAGVSQTPSNKVTEKGKYVELRCDPISGHTALYWYRQSLGQGPEFLIYFQGTGAADDSGLPNDRFFAVRPEGSVSTLKIQRTERGDSAVYLCASSLTGDNEQYFGPGTRLTVT.

The rearrangement links TRBV29-1 to TRBJ1-1; D gene ambiguous. The germline V and J ends were trimmed by 3 bases and 0 bases, with 8 bases remaining between them. The germline CDR1 and CDR2 sequences are SQVTM and ANQGSEA. The CDR3 sequence is 13 residues long. The CDR3 nucleotides read TGCAGCGTTGATTTCAGGTTGAACACTGAAGCTTTCTTT. Translating it yields CSVDFRLNTEAFF.

This clone was counted between two and nine times. V usage is TRBV29-1 and J usage is TRBJ2-7, with D perhaps TRBD1 (6 bases). Trimming shortened V by 6 bases and J by 0 bases, and 12 bases separated the two germline ends. The CDR3 has 13 residues. Germline assignment: CDR1 SQVTM and CDR2 ANQGSEA. The CDR3 coding sequence is TGCAGCGTAAGGGGGATAGCCTCCTACGAGCAGTACTTC. Amino acids: CSVRGIASYEQYF.

The V and J genes are TRBV29-1 and TRBJ2-1, with 14 bases fitting TRBD2. Losses at the gene ends were 3 bases for V and 7 bases for J; bases not matched to a gene: 5. Germline CDR1 reads SQVTM; CDR2 reads ANQGSEA. The CDR3 extends over 15 amino acids. The CDR3 DNA follows: TGCAGCGTTGATTCAGGACTAGCGGGAGGTAATGAGCAGTTCTTC. It is translated as CSVDSGLAGGNEQFF.

This clone occurred a few times. J is TRBJ2-2 and V is TRBV29-1; 8 bases match TRBD2. After removal of 4 bases from V and 4 bases from J, the junction contained 11 bases not matched to a gene. Germline-derived CDR1 and CDR2 are SQVTM and ANQGSEA. The CDR3 consists of 16 residues. This chain's CDR3 is CSVGAGSGSATGELFF. Here the CDR3 DNA reads TGCAGCGTTGGGGCCGGGAGCGGGAGCGCCACCGGGGAGCTGTTTTTT.

This rearrangement joins TRBV6-6 to TRBJ1-2; 11 bases line up with TRBD1. This CDR3 spans 16 amino acids. Losses at the gene ends were 6 bases for V and 1 base for J; bases not matched to a gene: 7. Germline V CDR1 and CDR2: MNHNY, SVGAGI (reference sequence). DNA for the CDR3: TGTGCCAGCAGCGAGCCGGGACAGGGGGATAACTATGGCTACACCTTC. It is translated as CASSEPGQGDNYGYTF.

The rearrangement links TRBV11-3 to TRBJ2-7; TRBD2 matches at 8 bases. This CDR3 has 14 residues. The V gene end was trimmed by 7 bases and the J gene end by 3 bases; junction bases not matched to a gene: 8. Per the germline V gene, CDR1 is SGHNT and CDR2 is YENEEA. The CDR3 protein is CASTLRGADYEQYF. CDR3 DNA sequence: TGTGCCAGCACGCTGCGGGGGGCCGACTACGAGCAGTACTTC.

This chain connects TRBV29-1 to TRBJ2-7, with D maybe TRBD1 (6 bases). V was pared by 6 bases and J by 6 bases, with 15 bases between. The CDR3 sequence is 12 residues long. Looked up from germline, CDR1 is SQVTM and CDR2 is ANQGSEA. CDR3 amino acids: CSVQGLGLEQYF. DNA of the CDR3: TGCAGCGTCCAGGGGCTTGGGCTCGAGCAGTACTTC.

The genes are TRBV7-9 and TRBJ2-5; D unclear. Germline V lookup: CDR1 SEHNR, CDR2 FQNEAQ (reference sequence). This CDR3 region has 14 residues. V lost 3 bases and J 3 bases, leaving 11 bases between the germline ends. The CDR3 loop is CASSFGVGKETQYF. The CDR3 DNA reads as TGTGCCAGCAGCTTCGGAGTAGGGAAAGAGACCCAGTACTTC.

The genes are TRBV11-2 and TRBJ1-1, with D unresolved. CDR3 length: 15 amino acids. Germline assignment: CDR1 SGHAT and CDR2 FQNNGV. The germline V and J ends were trimmed by 2 bases and 1 base, with 11 bases remaining between them. The CDR3: CASSLMGVTNTEAFF. As DNA, the CDR3 is TGTGCCAGCAGCTTAATGGGCGTTACGAACACTGAAGCTTTCTTT.